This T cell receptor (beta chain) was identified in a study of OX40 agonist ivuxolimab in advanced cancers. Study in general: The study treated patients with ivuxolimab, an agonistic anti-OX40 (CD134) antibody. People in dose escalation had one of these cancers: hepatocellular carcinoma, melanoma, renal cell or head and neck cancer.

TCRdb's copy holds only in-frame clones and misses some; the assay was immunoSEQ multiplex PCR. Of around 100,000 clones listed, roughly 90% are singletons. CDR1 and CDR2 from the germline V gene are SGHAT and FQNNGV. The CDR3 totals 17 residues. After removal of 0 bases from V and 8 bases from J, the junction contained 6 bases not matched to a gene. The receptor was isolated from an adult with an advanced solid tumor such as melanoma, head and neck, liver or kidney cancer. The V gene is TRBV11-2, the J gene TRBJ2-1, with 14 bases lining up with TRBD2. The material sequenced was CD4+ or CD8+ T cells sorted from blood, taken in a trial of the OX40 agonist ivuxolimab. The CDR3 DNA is TGTGCCAGCAGCTTAGACTCCGGGACTAGCGGGAGTCATGAGCAGTTCTTC. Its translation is CASSLDSGTSGSHEQFF.